Presented here are 8 T cell receptor beta chains from one specimen sequenced in a study of shared clonotypes between healthy human individuals. The protocol was immunoSEQ multiplex PCR, while the TCRdb copy is restricted to in-frame clones and leaves out a portion. The profile shows around 1.5 million clones, about 98% of them singletons. The sequenced sample consisted of naive CD4+ T cells sorted from blood. Indicated subset: CD45RA+ positively selected. The receptors stem from a man aged 25-45 years in good health.

The chain has TRBV5-8 and TRBJ1-4, with 9 nucleotides matching TRBD1. Germline V lookup: CDR1 SGHTS, CDR2 YDEGEE. The CDR3 consists of 16 residues. Trimming took 0 bases from V and 8 from J; bases not matched to a gene: 8. The CDR3 loop reads CASSLGVGTGKEKLFF. The CDR3 nucleotides are TGTGCCAGCAGCTTGGGAGTGGGGACAGGGAAGGAAAAACTGTTTTTT.

The count of this clone is one. This chain links TRBV6-6 with TRBJ2-7, with TRBD1 matching over 8 bases. The V gene's germline CDR1 is MNHNY and CDR2 SVGAGI (reference sequence). The V segment lost 1 base and the J segment 6 bases; nucleotides outside the gene matches: 8. The length of the CDR3 is 15 residues. The CDR3 nucleotides read TGTGCCAGCAGTTACTTTCCAGGGGGCGCGGGCGAGCAGTACTTC. Amino acids: CASSYFPGGAGEQYF.

This clone was seen only once. The V call is TRBV29-1, the J call TRBJ1-4, with 8 bases identical to TRBD1. V lost 6 bases and J lost 11; bases outside the gene matches: 8. CDR1 and CDR2 from the germline V gene are SQVTM and ANQGSEA. The CDR3 length is 12 residues. CDR3 amino acids: CSVTGTGFKLFF. Here the CDR3 DNA reads TGCAGCGTCACCGGGACAGGTTTTAAACTGTTTTTT.

On this clone: Other nucleotide sequences in the sample specify the same CDR3. This chain connects TRBV6-1 to TRBJ2-7; 10 bases line up with TRBD2. Trimming at V came to 4 bases and at J to 3 bases, leaving 0 bases not matched to a gene. CDR1 and CDR2 (germline): MNHNS, SASEGT. CDR3 length: 13 residues. The chain's CDR3 is CASSASGSYEQYF. CDR3 nucleotides: TGTGCCAGCAGTGCTAGCGGGAGCTACGAGCAGTACTTC.

The gene calls are TRBV29-1 and TRBJ2-1; 7 bases line up with TRBD1. The germline gives CDR1 SQVTM, CDR2 ANQGSEA. The V gene end was trimmed by 8 bases and the J gene end by 4 bases; junction bases not matched to a gene: 8. The CDR3 is made up of 13 amino acids. Here the CDR3 reads CSYRDSSYNEQFF. CDR3 nucleotides: TGCAGCTACCGGGACAGCTCTTACAATGAGCAGTTCTTC.

The chain is built from TRBV11-1 and TRBJ2-7; the D gene is possibly TRBD1 (6 bases). Looked up from germline, CDR1 is SGHAT and CDR2 is FQDESV (reference sequence). V was pared by 6 bases and J by 2 bases, with 11 bases between. The CDR3 loop spans 13 amino acids. CDR3 in amino acids: CASSRTETYEQYF. The DNA of the CDR3 is TGTGCCAGCAGTCGGACAGAGACCTACGAGCAGTACTTC.

The chain uses TRBV5-4 and TRBJ1-1, with TRBD1 identical over 9 bases. Trimming took 4 bases from V and 3 from J; bases not matched to a gene: 7. The CDR3 is 15 amino acids. Germline CDR1 and CDR2: SGHNT and YYREEE (reference sequence). The CDR3 DNA reads as TGTGCCAGCAGCGGACAGGGGCCGGGGGACACTGAAGCTTTCTTT. Translation: CASSGQGPGDTEAFF.

The chain carries TRBV11-2 and TRBJ1-4; D remains ambiguous. The germline CDR1 and CDR2 sequences are SGHAT and FQNNGV. V was trimmed by 2 bases and J by 5 bases, leaving 3 bases between them. The CDR3 runs 12 residues. CDR3 sequence: CASSLINEKLFF. In DNA form, the CDR3 reads TGTGCCAGCAGCTTAATAAATGAAAAACTGTTTTTT.